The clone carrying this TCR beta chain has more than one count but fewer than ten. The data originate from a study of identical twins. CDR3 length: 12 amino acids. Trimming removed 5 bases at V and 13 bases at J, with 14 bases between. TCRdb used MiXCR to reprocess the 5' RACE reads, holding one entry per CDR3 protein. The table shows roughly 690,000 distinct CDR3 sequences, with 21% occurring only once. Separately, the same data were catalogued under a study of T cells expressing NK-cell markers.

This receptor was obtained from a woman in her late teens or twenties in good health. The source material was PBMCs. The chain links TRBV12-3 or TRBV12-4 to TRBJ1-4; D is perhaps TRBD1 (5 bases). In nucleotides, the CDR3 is TGTGCCAGCAGTCTAGGGGCAGACGGACTGTTTTTT. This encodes CASSLGADGLFF.